A single sample gave rise to the 26 T cell receptor beta chains below, sequenced in a study of blood T cell repertoires in COVID-19. Libraries were prepared by immunoSEQ multiplex PCR; TCRdb keeps only in-frame clonotypes and omits some of them. The sample records some 66,000 clones, roughly 80% being singletons. The source material was peripheral blood. These receptors came from a man in his 60s with acute or convalescent COVID-19.

The rearrangement joins TRBV19 to TRBJ1-2; 10 nucleotides agree with TRBD1. The CDR3 sequence is 17 residues long. Trimming cost V 6 bases and J 0 bases; bases outside gene matches: 10. Germline CDR1 LNHDA, CDR2 SQIVND (reference sequence). DNA of the CDR3: TGTGCCAGTAGGTCCGGGACAGGGGCGACTGCTAACTATGGCTACACCTTC. This encodes CASRSGTGATANYGYTF.

The V call is TRBV3-1 (or the pseudogene TRBV3-2), the J call TRBJ1-3; D uncertain. V lost 1 base to trimming and J lost 4 bases, with 2 bases between them. There are 12 residues in the CDR3. The V gene's germline CDR1 is LGHDT and CDR2 YNNKEL (reference sequence). DNA for the CDR3: TGTGCCAGCAGCCAAGTAGGAAACACCATATATTTT. Its translation is CASSQVGNTIYF.

The chain recombines TRBV4-3 with TRBJ1-6; 9 bases map to TRBD1. The CDR3 has 14 residues. CDR1 and CDR2 from the germline V gene are LGHNA and YSLEER. Trimming removed 4 bases from V and 7 bases from J; junction bases left unmatched: 2. This chain's CDR3 is CASSRDRENSPLHF. The CDR3 DNA reads as TGCGCCAGCAGCCGGGACAGGGAGAATTCACCCCTCCACTTT.

This clone was counted a single time. This chain uses TRBV5-8 with TRBJ2-7; 11 positions match TRBD2. Germline V gene data show CDR1 as SGHTS and CDR2 as YDEGEE. Germline trimming cut 5 bases from V and 3 bases from J; bases unmatched to any gene: 4. The CDR3 runs to 14 residues. The CDR3 is CASRTSGAFYEQYV. The CDR3 DNA follows: TGTGCCAGCAGGACTAGCGGGGCGTTCTACGAGCAGTACGTC.

Of note for this clone: The junction departs from germline at one end; a sequencing error may be responsible. J is TRBJ2-3 and V is TRBV5-4; 10 nucleotides align to TRBD1. Per the germline V gene, CDR1 is SGHNT and CDR2 is YYREEE (reference sequence). CDR3 length: 15 amino acids. The CDR3 nucleotides are TGTGCCAGCAGGTTGGACAGGGGGTATAAAGATACGCAGTATTTT. Translated, it gives CASRLDRGYKDTQYF.

CDR3 region: CASSPLTSSGGGARDTQYF. The CDR3 coding sequence is TGTGCCAGCAGCCCGCTGACCTCTAGCGGCGGGGGGGCCCGGGATACGCAGTATTTT. This chain connects TRBV3-1 (or the pseudogene TRBV3-2) to TRBJ2-3, with 9 positions matching TRBD2. Trimming cost V 4 bases and J 6 bases; bases outside gene matches: 20. Germline V lookup: CDR1 LGHDT, CDR2 YNNKEL (reference sequence). The CDR3 contains 19 residues.

The chain is built from TRBV7-9 and TRBJ2-6; D gene ambiguous. This CDR3 has 16 amino acids. The V and J ends lost 5 bases and 0 bases respectively, with 11 bases between them. Germline values: CDR1 SEHNR, CDR2 FQNEAQ (reference sequence). This CDR3 is CASSPGSPSGANVLTF. DNA for the CDR3: TGTGCCAGCAGCCCCGGGTCCCCCTCTGGGGCCAACGTCCTGACTTTC.

This clone was detected once. V usage is TRBV5-1 and J usage is TRBJ1-3; tentatively, D is TRBD1 (6 bases). CDR1 is SGHRS and CDR2 is YFSETQ in the germline V gene. CDR3 length: 17 amino acids. Deletions cut 4 bases from V and 1 base from J, with 18 bases between. CDR3: CASSPVWGRGSGNTIYF. The CDR3 DNA reads TGCGCCAGCAGCCCTGTTTGGGGCAGGGGATCTGGAAACACCATATATTTT.

This clone has a handful of counts. V gene TRBV29-1 combines with J gene TRBJ1-2; a weak D match, TRBD1 (6 bases). This CDR3 contains 14 residues. V lost 2 bases and J 1 base, leaving 11 bases between the germline ends. Germline V lookup: CDR1 SQVTM, CDR2 ANQGSEA. The CDR3 reads CSVESDRVNYGYTF. The CDR3 DNA follows: TGCAGCGTTGAATCGGACAGAGTTAACTATGGCTACACCTTC.

This chain connects TRBV4-3 to TRBJ2-2; TRBD2 aligns across 7 bases. Germline V gene data show CDR1 as LGHNA and CDR2 as YSLEER. This CDR3 has 20 amino acids. V gave up 0 bases and J gave up 9 bases; unmatched junction bases: 22. As DNA, the CDR3 is TGCGCCAGCAGCCAAGATTTCTTTTTACTAGCGAGGGGCCCCGGTAGGGAGCTGTTTTTT. It translates to CASSQDFFLLARGPGRELFF.

This clone has just one count. J is TRBJ2-5 and V is TRBV5-1; 10 positions match TRBD1. This CDR3 contains 14 residues. Trimming cost V 3 bases and J 4 bases; bases outside gene matches: 3. Germline CDR1 reads SGHRS; CDR2 reads YFSETQ. CDR3 nucleotides: TGCGCCAGCAGCTCAGGACAGGGGGGAGAGACCCAGTACTTC. As protein: CASSSGQGGETQYF.

V usage is TRBV30 and J usage is TRBJ1-6, with 7 bases fitting TRBD1. The CDR3 is 14 amino acids. V lost 4 bases to trimming and J lost 10 bases; unmatched junction nucleotides: 10. Germline V gene sequence: CDR1 GTSNPN, CDR2 SVGIG (reference sequence). The CDR3 DNA is TGTGCCTGGAACAGGGGAGCCGGGGGCTCACCCCTCCACTTT. The encoded protein is CAWNRGAGGSPLHF.

The chain is built from TRBV7-2 and TRBJ1-1; tentative D call: TRBD1 (6 bases). Germline V gene lookup returns CDR1 SGHTA and CDR2 FQGNSA. This CDR3 is 14 amino acids long. V lost 6 bases and J lost 1, with 12 bases in between. The CDR3 loop reads CASRQGLENTEAFF. In DNA, the CDR3 is TGTGCCAGCAGACAGGGATTGGAGAACACTGAAGCTTTCTTT.

V usage is TRBV19 and J usage is TRBJ2-2; 9 nucleotides match TRBD2. V lost 10 bases and J lost 5; bases outside the gene matches: 11. CDR1 LNHDA and CDR2 SQIVND come from the germline V gene (reference sequence). This CDR3 is built from 15 residues. CDR3 region: CATRPAGGPTGELFF. The CDR3 coding sequence is TGTGCCACCAGGCCGGCGGGGGGGCCGACCGGGGAGCTGTTTTTT. Together with reference TRBV19 and TRBJ2-2, the CDR3 gives the full variable domain: DGGITQSPKYLFRKEGQNVTLSCEQNLNHDAMYWYRQDPGQGLRLIYYSQIVNDFQKGDIAEGYSVSREKKESFPLTVTSAQKNPTAFYLCATRPAGGPTGELFFGEGSRLTVL.

The table lists this clone with a count of one. CDR3 sequence reads: CATSRELPGQGLKGTDTQYF. In DNA form, the CDR3 reads TGTGCCACCAGCAGAGAACTCCCGGGACAGGGACTTAAGGGCACAGATACGCAGTATTTT. This chain connects TRBV15 to TRBJ2-3, with 9 nucleotides matching TRBD1. CDR1 is LNHNV and CDR2 is YYDKDF in the germline V gene (reference sequence). The CDR3 has 20 amino acids. The V gene end was trimmed by 0 bases and the J gene end by 1 base; junction bases not matched to a gene: 14.

The rearrangement uses TRBV6-6 and TRBJ1-5; 9 bases match TRBD1. CDR3 size: 15 residues. The V gene end was trimmed by 6 bases and the J gene end by 1 base; junction bases not matched to a gene: 4. The germline CDR1 and CDR2 sequences are MNHNY and SVGAGI (reference sequence). The CDR3 loop is CASRGGTGSNQPQHF. CDR3 bases: TGTGCCAGCAGGGGGGGGACAGGGAGCAATCAGCCCCAGCATTTT.

The chain is built from TRBV6-2 or TRBV6-3 and TRBJ1-1; 9 bases are shared with TRBD1. V trimming: 2 bases; J trimming: 5 bases; junction bases outside the gene matches: 12. The CDR3 loop spans 17 amino acids. Germline loops: CDR1 MNHEY, CDR2 SVGEGT. In nucleotides, the CDR3 is TGTGCCAGCAGTTACCACGGGGACAGGGAATTGTATACTGAAGCTTTCTTT. Translation: CASSYHGDRELYTEAFF.

This chain uses TRBV4-2 with TRBJ1-6; D might be TRBD1 (6 bases). Germline V lookup: CDR1 LGHNA, CDR2 YNFKEQ. Trimming pared 2 bases from V and 3 bases from J, leaving 11 bases between. This CDR3 has 16 residues. CDR3 residues: CASSQNTGYYNSPLHF. As DNA, the CDR3 is TGTGCCAGCAGCCAAAATACAGGGTACTATAATTCACCCCTCCACTTT.

J is TRBJ1-6 and V is TRBV3-1 (or the pseudogene TRBV3-2); 12 bases align to TRBD1. The J segment lost 7 bases and the V segment lost 1 base, leaving 5 bases of the junction unmatched. CDR1 is LGHDT and CDR2 is YNNKEL in the germline V gene (reference sequence). The CDR3 sequence is 17 residues long. CDR3 DNA: TGTGCCAGCAGCCAAGTGGGACAGGGGGCAAGAAATTCACCCCTCCACTTT. Encoded protein: CASSQVGQGARNSPLHF.

V and J are TRBV21-1 and TRBJ1-2; the table's D call, TRBD1, has no DNA check behind it. TRBV21-1 is listed as a pseudogene. The CDR3 has 15 residues. The CDR3 nucleotides read TGTGCCAGCAGCCTCCGAATAACAGAAAACTATGGCTACACCTTC. It specifies CASSLRITENYGYTF.

V gene TRBV7-9 combines with J gene TRBJ1-1; D is undetermined. CDR1 and CDR2 (germline): SEHNR, FQNEAQ (reference sequence). The CDR3 is 13 amino acids. Between the trimmed V and J ends, which lost 5 bases and 2 bases, there was a span of 9 bases. The CDR3 loop reads CASSPEANTEAFF. CDR3 bases: TGTGCCAGCAGCCCCGAAGCAAACACTGAAGCTTTCTTT. Using reference TRBV7-9 and TRBJ1-1 for the parts outside the CDR3, the full variable domain is DTGVSQNPRHKITKRGQNVTFRCDPISEHNRLYWYRQTLGQGPEFLTYFQNEAQLEKSRLLSDRFSAERPKGSFSTLEIQRTEQGDSAMYLCASSPEANTEAFFGQGTRLTVV.

The chain combines TRBV5-1 with TRBJ2-4; 15 nucleotides line up with TRBD2. The CDR3 is made up of 18 amino acids. Germline CDR1 and CDR2: SGHRS and YFSETQ. V shed 0 bases, J shed 5 bases, and the junction held 6 bases outside the gene matches. The CDR3 here is CASSLAPGTSGGQNIQYF. The CDR3 DNA sequence: TGCGCCAGCAGCTTGGCGCCAGGGACTAGCGGGGGGCAAAACATTCAGTACTTC.

The chain uses TRBV7-9 and TRBJ1-1, with D maybe TRBD1 (6 bases). The V end lost 7 bases, the J end lost 6 bases, and 9 bases lay between the germline ends. CDR1 is SEHNR and CDR2 is FQNEAQ in the germline V gene (reference sequence). This CDR3 spans 11 amino acids. The CDR3 region is CASNRVAEAFF. The CDR3 DNA reads TGTGCCAGCAACAGGGTGGCTGAAGCTTTCTTT.

The chain recombines TRBV6-5 with TRBJ2-1; 7 nucleotides line up with TRBD2. Trimming took 5 bases from V and 7 from J; bases not matched to a gene: 5. CDR1 and CDR2 (germline): MNHEY, SVGAGI. This CDR3 comprises 13 residues. The CDR3 loop reads CASSLPGGNEQFF. CDR3 bases: TGTGCCAGCAGTCTCCCCGGGGGGAATGAGCAGTTCTTC.

The CDR3 sequence is CASSADRDTANEKLFF. CDR3 coding DNA: TGCGCCAGCAGCGCCGACCGGGACACCGCTAATGAAAAACTGTTTTTT. The rearrangement uses TRBV5-1 and TRBJ1-4; a possible D gene is TRBD1 (6 bases). Looked up from germline, CDR1 is SGHRS and CDR2 is YFSETQ. Deletions cut 4 bases from V and 3 bases from J, with 16 bases between. The CDR3 has 16 residues.

The chain combines TRBV5-6 with TRBJ1-2, with 7 bases aligning to TRBD1. The germline gives CDR1 SGHDT, CDR2 YYEEEE. The ends lost 4 bases at V and 6 bases at J; junction bases unmatched: 9. The CDR3 is 14 residues long. CDR3 nucleotides: TGTGCCAGCAGCACCGGCACAGGGGTTAATGGCTACACCTTC. This sequence encodes CASSTGTGVNGYTF.